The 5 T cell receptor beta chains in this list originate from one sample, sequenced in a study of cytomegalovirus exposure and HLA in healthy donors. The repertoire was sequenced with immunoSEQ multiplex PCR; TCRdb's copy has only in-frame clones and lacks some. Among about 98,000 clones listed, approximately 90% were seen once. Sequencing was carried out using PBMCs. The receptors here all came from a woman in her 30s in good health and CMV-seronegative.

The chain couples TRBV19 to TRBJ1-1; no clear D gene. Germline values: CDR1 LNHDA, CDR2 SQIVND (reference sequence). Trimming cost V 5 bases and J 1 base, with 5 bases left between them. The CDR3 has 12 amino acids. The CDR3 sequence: CASSAGNTEAFF. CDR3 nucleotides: TGTGCCAGTAGTGCCGGGAACACTGAAGCTTTCTTT. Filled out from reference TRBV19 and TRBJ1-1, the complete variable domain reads DGGITQSPKYLFRKEGQNVTLSCEQNLNHDAMYWYRQDPGQGLRLIYYSQIVNDFQKGDIAEGYSVSREKKESFPLTVTSAQKNPTAFYLCASSAGNTEAFFGQGTRLTVV.

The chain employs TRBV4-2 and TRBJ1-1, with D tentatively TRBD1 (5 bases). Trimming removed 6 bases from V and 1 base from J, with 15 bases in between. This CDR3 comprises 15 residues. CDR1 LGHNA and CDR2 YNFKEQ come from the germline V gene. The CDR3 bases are TGTGCCAGCAGTCGAAGGGGCTCCTCGAACACTGAAGCTTTCTTT. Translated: CASSRRGSSNTEAFF.

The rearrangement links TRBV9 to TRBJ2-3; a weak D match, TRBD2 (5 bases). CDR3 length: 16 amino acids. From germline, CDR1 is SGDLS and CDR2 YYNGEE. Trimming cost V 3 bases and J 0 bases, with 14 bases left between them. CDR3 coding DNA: TGTGCCAGCAGCGCGTCGTTAGCGACAAGCACAGATACGCAGTATTTT. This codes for CASSASLATSTDTQYF.

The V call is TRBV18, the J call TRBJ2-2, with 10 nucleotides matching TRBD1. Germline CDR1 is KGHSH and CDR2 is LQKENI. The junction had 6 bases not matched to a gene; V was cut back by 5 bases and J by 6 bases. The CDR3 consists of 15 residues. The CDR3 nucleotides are TGTGCCAGCTCAGAAGACAGGGGGCTGGCCGGGGAGCTGTTTTTT. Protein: CASSEDRGLAGELFF.

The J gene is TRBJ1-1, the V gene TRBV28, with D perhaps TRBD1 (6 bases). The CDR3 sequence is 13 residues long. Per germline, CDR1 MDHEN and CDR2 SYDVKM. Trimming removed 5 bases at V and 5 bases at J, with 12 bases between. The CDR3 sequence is CASSLQGVTEAFF. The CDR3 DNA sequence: TGTGCCAGCAGTCTACAGGGCGTAACTGAAGCTTTCTTT.